This TCR beta chain was sequenced during a study of breast tumors, draining lymph nodes, adjacent tissues. Study-wide results and limits: Luminal-like breast cancer showed significantly higher tumor–nontumor repertoire similarity than basal-like. Tumors had less TCR diversity than lymph nodes, more than nontumor tissue.

TCRdb re-called the multiplex PCR reads with MiXCR, one entry per CDR3 protein. The profile shows 150,000 to 200,000 distinct CDR3 sequences, around a third of them singletons. The CDR3 is 15 amino acids. Germline V CDR1 and CDR2: SEHNR, FQNEAQ (reference sequence). Unmatched junction bases numbered 2, after V lost 4 bases and J lost 0 bases. Samples came from axillary lymph nodes draining the breast cancer. In its sample, this clonotype was seen many times. Its antigen is as yet unknown. The rearrangement joins TRBV7-9 to TRBJ1-3; 8 nucleotides align to TRBD1. This clonotype was obtained from a female donor with breast cancer. Some clones in this sample may be carry-over from other donors' samples. Sequenced: axillary lymph node tissue. This chain's CDR3 is CASSSTGGSGNTIYF. CDR3 sequence (DNA): TGTGCCAGCAGCTCCACAGGGGGCTCTGGAAACACCATATATTTT.